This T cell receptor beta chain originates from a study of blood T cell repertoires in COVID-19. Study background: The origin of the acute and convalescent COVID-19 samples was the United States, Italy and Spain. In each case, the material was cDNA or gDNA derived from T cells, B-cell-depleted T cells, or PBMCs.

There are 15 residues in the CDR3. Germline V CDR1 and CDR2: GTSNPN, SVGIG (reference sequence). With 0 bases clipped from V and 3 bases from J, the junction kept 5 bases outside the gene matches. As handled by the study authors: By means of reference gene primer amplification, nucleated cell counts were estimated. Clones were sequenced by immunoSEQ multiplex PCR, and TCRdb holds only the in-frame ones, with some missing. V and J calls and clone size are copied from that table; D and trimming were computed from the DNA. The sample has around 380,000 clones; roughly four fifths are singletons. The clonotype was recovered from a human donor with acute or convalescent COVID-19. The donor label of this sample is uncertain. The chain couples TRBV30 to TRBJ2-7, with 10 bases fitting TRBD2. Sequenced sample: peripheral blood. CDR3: CAWSVVAGGGYEQYF. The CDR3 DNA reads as TGTGCCTGGAGTGTGGTAGCGGGGGGCGGCTACGAGCAGTACTTC.